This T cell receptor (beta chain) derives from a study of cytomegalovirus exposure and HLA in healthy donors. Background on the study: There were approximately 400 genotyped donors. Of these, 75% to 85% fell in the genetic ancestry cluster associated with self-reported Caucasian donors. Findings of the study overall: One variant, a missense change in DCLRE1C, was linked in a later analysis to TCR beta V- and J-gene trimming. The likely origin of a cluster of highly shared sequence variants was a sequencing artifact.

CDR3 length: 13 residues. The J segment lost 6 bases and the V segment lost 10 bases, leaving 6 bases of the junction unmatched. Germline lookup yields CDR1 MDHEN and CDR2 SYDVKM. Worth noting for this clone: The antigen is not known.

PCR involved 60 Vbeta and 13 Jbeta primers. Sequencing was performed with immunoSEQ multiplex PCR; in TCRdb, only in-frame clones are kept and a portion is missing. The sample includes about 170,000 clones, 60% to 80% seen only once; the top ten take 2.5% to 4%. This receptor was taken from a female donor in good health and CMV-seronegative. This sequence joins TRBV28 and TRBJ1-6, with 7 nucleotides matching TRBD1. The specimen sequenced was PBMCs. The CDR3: CANKGQTNSPLHF. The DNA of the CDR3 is TGTGCCAACAAGGGACAGACTAATTCACCCCTCCACTTT.